These T cell receptor beta chains were read from a single sample in a study of cytomegalovirus exposure and HLA in healthy donors. Clones were read by immunoSEQ multiplex PCR, and TCRdb kept only the in-frame ones, dropping some. The sample has 190,000 or so clones, around 75% seen once; the top ten hold approximately 0.39%. Source material: PBMCs. The receptors shown here come from a male donor in good health and CMV-seropositive. CDR3s include the opening cysteine and the closing phenylalanine or tryptophan. The order of the fields is D gene, V gene, clone size, J gene, CDR3 DNA, CDR3 protein. D genes are given only for firm matches. Not every row has a clone size; where given, it reads once, few, many or a size class.

.	TRBV21-1	.	TRBJ2-2	.	CASSHCGRGASPGELFF
TRBD2	TRBV6-5	.	TRBJ2-1	TGTGCCAGCAGTTACAGAGCGGGAGGAGGAAATGAGCAGTTCTTC	CASSYRAGGGNEQFF
TRBD1	TRBV4-2	once	TRBJ2-2	TGTGCCAGCAGCCAAGAATGGAAACAGGGGTTAAACACCGGGGAGCTGTTTTTT	CASSQEWKQGLNTGELFF
.	TRBV7-2	.	TRBJ1-4	TGTGCCAGCAGCGCAGAAGTATCAGAAAAACTGTTTTTT	CASSAEVSEKLFF
TRBD1	TRBV6-6	.	TRBJ1-2	TGTGCCAGCAGTAACGACAGGGGGGCTGGCTACACCTTC	CASSNDRGAGYTF
TRBD1	TRBV6-5	.	TRBJ1-1	TGTGCCAGCAGTTACGATTCGGGACAGCGGAACACTGAAGCTTTCTTT	CASSYDSGQRNTEAFF
.	TRBV9	.	TRBJ2-1	TGTGCCAGCAGCGTAGAGGGGGGGAGCTCCTACAATGAGCAGTTCTTC	CASSVEGGSSYNEQFF
TRBD1	TRBV28	.	TRBJ1-2	TGTGCCAGCAGTTTCCCGGACAGGGGGCATGGCTACACCTTC	CASSFPDRGHGYTF
.	TRBV30	.	TRBJ2-5	TGTGCCTGGAGGGCAGGGGCAGAGACCCAGTACTTC	CAWRAGAETQYF
.	TRBV18	.	TRBJ1-1	TGTGCCAGCTCACCTTTAACTTGGACTGAAGCTTTCTTT	CASSPLTWTEAFF
TRBD2	TRBV7-6	few	TRBJ2-2	TGTGCCAGCAGCTTAGTAGCTCTAGCGGGCGCCGGGGAGCTGTTTTTT	CASSLVALAGAGELFF
.	TRBV9	.	TRBJ2-1	TGTGCCAGCAGCCCGGAGGTCGGTGAGCAGTTCTTC	CASSPEVGEQFF
TRBD2	TRBV18	.	TRBJ2-1	TGTGCCAGCTCACCCACTAGCGGGGGGTTACACAATGAGCAGTTCTTC	CASSPTSGGLHNEQFF
.	TRBV15	.	TRBJ1-5	TGTGCCACCAGCTACGCCTTGCGGGATACGAATCAGCCCCAGCATTTT	CATSYALRDTNQPQHF
.	TRBV7-2	.	TRBJ2-3	TGTGCCAGCAGCAAGGGGGCGGGGAGGGATACGCAGTATTTT	CASSKGAGRDTQYF
TRBD1	TRBV5-1	.	TRBJ2-5	TGCGCCAGCGGTAGGGGGACAGACCAAGAGACCCAGTACTTC	CASGRGTDQETQYF
.	TRBV4-3	few	TRBJ1-3	TGCGCCAGCAGCCAGGAACAGGCCTCTGGAAACACCATATATTTT	CASSQEQASGNTIYF
.	TRBV27	.	TRBJ2-7	TGTGCCAGCAGGTCTGGGACACGGGGCTACGAGCAGTACTTC	CASRSGTRGYEQYF
.	TRBV27	.	TRBJ1-5	TGTGCCAGCGGAATAGACATGGGGGACATCCAGCCCCAGCATTTT	CASGIDMGDIQPQHF
TRBD2	TRBV4-1	.	TRBJ2-7	TGCGCCAGCAGCCAAGTTAATAGCGGGGTTTCCTCCTACGAGCAGTACTTC	CASSQVNSGVSSYEQYF
TRBD1	TRBV11-2	.	TRBJ2-1	TGTGCCAGCAGCTCGGGACAGGGCCCCTACAATGAGCAGTTCTTC	CASSSGQGPYNEQFF
.	TRBV5-4	.	TRBJ2-2	TGTGCCAGCAGCTTGGATCCAGGGGTGAACACCGGGGAGCTGTTTTTT	CASSLDPGVNTGELFF
TRBD1	TRBV4-3	.	TRBJ2-3	TGCGCCAGCAGCCAAGATCTGGGACAGGGGATAGGGGGTACGCAGTATTTT	CASSQDLGQGIGGTQYF
TRBD1	TRBV4-3	.	TRBJ1-1	TGCGCCAGCAGCCAAGACAGGGGGCGTAGTACTGAAGCTTTCTTT	CASSQDRGRSTEAFF
TRBD2	TRBV9	.	TRBJ2-3	TGTGCCAGCAGTGGCAGCGGGAGGGCGTCGGGGGATACGCAGTATTTT	CASSGSGRASGDTQYF
.	TRBV29-1	.	TRBJ2-7	TGCAGCGTTGATGGCGGGGCAAGCTCCTACGAGCAGTACTTC	CSVDGGASSYEQYF
TRBD1	TRBV2	.	TRBJ1-1	TGTGCCAGCAGTCTACAGGGGGCTAGCCCTGAAGCTTTCTTT	CASSLQGASPEAFF
.	TRBV9	.	TRBJ2-2	TGTGCCAGCAGCGTTGACAGCGGGGAGCTGTTTTTT	CASSVDSGELFF
.	TRBV5-6	few	TRBJ2-7	TGTGCCAGCAGGGAGTGGGGAGGTCACTACGAGCAGTACTTC	CASREWGGHYEQYF
.	TRBV5-4	.	TRBJ2-7	TGTGCCAGCAGCTTGCGTGCGGGACCCTACTACGAGCAGTACTTC	CASSLRAGPYYEQYF
TRBD2	TRBV19	few	TRBJ2-7	TGTGCCAGTAGCCAAACCGGGACTAACTCCTACGAGCAGTACTTC	CASSQTGTNSYEQYF
.	TRBV4-1	.	TRBJ1-2	TGCGCCAGCAGTCCCGGGACACTAAACTATGGCTACACCTTC	CASSPGTLNYGYTF
.	TRBV4-3	.	TRBJ1-2	TGCGCCAGCAGCCTCTCCAGGGGCTATGGCTACACCTTC	CASSLSRGYGYTF
TRBD1	TRBV7-9	.	TRBJ2-3	TGTGCCAGCAGCTTAAGGACAGGGGTTAAGGATACGCAGTATTTT	CASSLRTGVKDTQYF
TRBD2	TRBV30	once	TRBJ2-1	TGTGCCTGGAGTCTTCGACTAGCGGGAGTAACCTACAATGAGCAGTTCTTC	CAWSLRLAGVTYNEQFF
TRBD1	TRBV6-4	.	TRBJ1-6	TGTGCCAGCAGATCGGGACAGGCCAATAATTCACCCCTCCACTTT	CASRSGQANNSPLHF
.	TRBV6-1	.	TRBJ1-6	TGTGCCAGCAGTGAAGAGCCAGGCTCGTCTCCCCTCCACTTT	CASSEEPGSSPLHF
TRBD2	TRBV11-2	.	TRBJ2-1	TGTGCCAGCAGCTACTCGGGACTAGCGGGGGTCAATGAGCAGTTCTTC	CASSYSGLAGVNEQFF
.	TRBV7-9	.	TRBJ2-7	TGTGCCAGCAGCCGCCCATGGGAGGTTCACGAGCAGTACTTC	CASSRPWEVHEQYF
.	TRBV29-1	few	TRBJ2-5	TGCAGCGGAGGCGACTCCTTGGTTCAGTACTTC	CSGGDSLVQYF
.	TRBV5-1	.	TRBJ1-5	TGCGCCAGCAGCTTGGGGGTCACGGGTCAGCCCCAGCATTTT	CASSLGVTGQPQHF
TRBD1	TRBV15	.	TRBJ2-7	TGTGCCACCAGCAGAGGGGACAGGGTAGGCGAGCAGTACTTC	CATSRGDRVGEQYF
.	TRBV5-6	.	TRBJ1-1	TGTGCCAGCAGCTTGGGGGACATAAGCACTGAAGCTTTCTTT	CASSLGDISTEAFF
TRBD1	TRBV18	.	TRBJ2-5	TGTGCCAGCTCACGAAGGACAGGGGAGGAGACCCAGTACTTC	CASSRRTGEETQYF
.	TRBV5-4	.	TRBJ2-1	TGTGCCAGCAGCTTGGATGGGGGCGGTGAGCAGTTCTTC	CASSLDGGGEQFF
.	TRBV9	.	TRBJ2-7	TGTGCCAGCAGCGTATCCACCGGGGCCTACGAGCAGTACTTC	CASSVSTGAYEQYF
.	TRBV4-2	few	TRBJ1-2	TGTGCCAGCAGCCAAGAAGCAGGGCCCACAGGGTATGGCTACACCTTC	CASSQEAGPTGYGYTF
.	TRBV7-2	.	TRBJ2-5	TGTGCCAGCACCCGGAGTCTGGTTGGAGAGACCCAGTACTTC	CASTRSLVGETQYF
TRBD1	TRBV10-2	.	TRBJ2-7	TGCGCCACGGAGGGACAGGTCGAGGGGGAGCAGTACTTC	CATEGQVEGEQYF
.	TRBV6-6	.	TRBJ1-2	TGTGCCAGCGTGGGGCCGGCAGCAAAGGACTATGGCTACACCTTC	CASVGPAAKDYGYTF
TRBD1	TRBV11-3	once	TRBJ1-5	TGTGCCAGCAGCCCCCGCAGGACAGGGGGCAATGGTCTGTATCAGCCCCAGCATTTT	CASSPRRTGGNGLYQPQHF
.	TRBV11-3	.	TRBJ2-3	TGTGCCAGCAGCTTAAGTGAGGTCACAGATACGCAGTATTTT	CASSLSEVTDTQYF
.	TRBV18	.	TRBJ1-1	TGTGCCAGCTCGTCCGGTGGGAACACTGAAGCTTTCTTT	CASSSGGNTEAFF
TRBD2	TRBV13	.	TRBJ2-7	TGTGCCAGCAGCGAGAAAACCGGGACTAGCGGGATTGGAGAGTTAAAACTGGAGCAGTACTTC	CASSEKTGTSGIGELKLEQYF
TRBD1	TRBV7-3	few	TRBJ2-7	TGTGCCAGCAGACCCGACGGGACAGGGCCCTACGAGCAGTACTTC	CASRPDGTGPYEQYF
.	TRBV6-5	once	TRBJ1-4	TGTGCCAGCAGTTACACGAGGAGTGAAAAACTGTTTTTT	CASSYTRSEKLFF
.	TRBV11-2	.	TRBJ2-1	TGTGCCAGCAGCTCTTCAGCGGTATCGACTGAGCAGTTCTTC	CASSSSAVSTEQFF
TRBD2	TRBV27	.	TRBJ2-3	TGTGCCAGCAGTTTACGGGGGAGGGGAGATACGCAGTATTTT	CASSLRGRGDTQYF
.	TRBV27	.	TRBJ1-2	TGTGCCAGCAGTCACTCAGGGGAAAACTATGGCTACACCTTC	CASSHSGENYGYTF